Listed below are T cell receptor beta chains from one sample, sequenced in a study of T-cell memory formation after mild COVID-19. From the 5' RACE reads, TCRdb called clonotypes with MiXCR, one entry per CDR3 protein. This sample has about 300,000 distinct CDR3 sequences, with roughly a fifth found just once. Sequenced sample: PBMCs or a T cell subset sorted from them (not recorded which). These receptors all stem from a man aged 18 to 35 who had mild COVID-19 (a few samples of this study predate the infection). Cell type and time point are not known. Each CDR3 is given with its conserved first and last residue. Fields, in order: clone size, D gene, V gene, J gene, CDR3 protein, CDR3 DNA. D genes are given only for firm matches. Clone sizes are given selectively: once, few, many, or a class where the clone is expanded.

>few|NA|TRBV19|TRBJ1-4
CASGSSDRYGELFF
TGTGCCAGTGGCTCAAGCGACAGGTACGGGGAACTGTTTTTT
>NA|NA|TRBV5-1|TRBJ1-1
CASRGGIDEAFF
TGCGCCAGCAGGGGGGGTATAGACGAGGCTTTCTTT
>NA|TRBD2|TRBV6-5|TRBJ2-5
CAIGLAGPQYF
TGTGCCATTGGACTAGCGGGTCCCCAGTACTTC
>few|NA|TRBV7-2|TRBJ2-3
CASSLGPHSDTQYF
TGTGCCAGCAGCTTAGGGCCCCACTCTGATACGCAGTATTTT
>NA|TRBD2|TRBV11-2|TRBJ2-7
CASSRTSGGAYEQYF
TGTGCCAGCAGCAGAACTAGCGGGGGGGCCTACGAGCAGTACTTC
>NA|NA|TRBV2|TRBJ2-7
CASKGSSYEQYF
TGTGCCAGCAAGGGCAGCTCCTACGAGCAGTACTTC
>NA|NA|TRBV7-9|TRBJ2-2
CASSPMPGELFF
TGTGCCAGCAGCCCGATGCCCGGGGAGCTGTTTTTT
>few|NA|TRBV24-1|TRBJ2-1
CATSGPSDYNEQFF
TGTGCCACCAGTGGACCTAGCGACTACAATGAGCAGTTCTTC
>few|NA|TRBV10-2|TRBJ2-1
CASSVNYNEQFF
TGCGCCAGCAGTGTAAATTACAATGAGCAGTTCTTC
>few|NA|TRBV5-1|TRBJ2-3
CASSLAGLGTDTQYF
TGCGCCAGCAGCTTGGCCGGGCTGGGCACAGATACGCAGTATTTT
>NA|NA|TRBV5-4|TRBJ2-5
CASSSVAGETQYF
TGTGCCAGCAGCTCCGTCGCGGGAGAGACCCAGTACTTC
>NA|NA|TRBV9|TRBJ1-1
CASSVGDGFGNTEAFF
TGTGCCAGCAGCGTAGGGGACGGCTTTGGGAACACTGAAGCTTTCTTT
>many|TRBD1|TRBV5-1|TRBJ2-5
CASSVGQGSETQYF
TGCGCCAGCAGCGTGGGACAGGGGAGCGAGACCCAGTACTTC
>NA|TRBD1|TRBV15|TRBJ2-7
CATSRPDRDPYEQYF
TGTGCCACCAGCAGGCCGGACAGGGATCCCTACGAGCAGTACTTC
>NA|NA|TRBV7-2|TRBJ2-7
CASSLEGGNSYEQYF
TGTGCCAGCAGCCTGGAGGGGGGCAACTCCTACGAGCAGTACTTC
>many|NA|TRBV19|TRBJ1-2
CASRRSPMAGYTF
TGTGCCAGTAGAAGATCCCCGATGGCTGGCTACACCTTC
>NA|NA|TRBV30|TRBJ1-1
CAWSRGGHNTEAFF
TGTGCCTGGAGTCGGGGAGGGCACAACACTGAAGCTTTCTTT
>few|NA|TRBV4-3|TRBJ2-1
CASSLGPSNEQFF
TGCGCCAGCAGCCTTGGTCCAAGTAATGAGCAGTTCTTC
>few|TRBD1|TRBV5-1|TRBJ2-3
CASSSPPGQGPTDTQYF
TGCGCCAGCAGCTCCCCTCCGGGACAGGGGCCGACAGATACGCAGTATTTT
>NA|NA|TRBV4-3|TRBJ2-3
CASSDAPKNTQYF
TGCGCCAGCAGTGACGCCCCGAAGAATACGCAGTATTTT
>few|TRBD1|TRBV25-1|TRBJ2-7
CASSEWARDRDNPLRYEQYF
TGTGCCAGCAGTGAATGGGCCCGGGACAGGGACAACCCCTTGCGCTACGAGCAGTACTTC
>few|TRBD1|TRBV20-1|TRBJ2-4
CSARDISTDRGLKNIQYF
TGCAGTGCTAGAGATATTTCCACTGACAGGGGTTTAAAAAACATTCAGTACTTC
>few|NA|TRBV9|TRBJ2-3
CASSVVSGSDTQYF
TGTGCCAGCAGCGTAGTTTCGGGTTCAGATACGCAGTATTTT